This T cell receptor (beta chain) was profiled in a study of T cell responses to AZD1222 COVID-19 vaccine. Libraries were prepared by immunoSEQ multiplex PCR; TCRdb keeps only in-frame clonotypes and omits some of them. The profile covers roughly 150,000 clones, with approximately 90% appearing a single time and roughly 1.2% taken by the ten largest. There are 15 residues in the CDR3. The trim removed 3 bases at V and 9 bases at J, leaving 8 bases unmatched. Germline lookup yields CDR1 MDHEN and CDR2 SYDVKM. The TCR originated in an adult who received the AZD1222 COVID-19 vaccine. This chain joins TRBV28 and TRBJ1-6, with 7 bases that match TRBD1. The sample here was peripheral blood, taken 28 days after the second AZD1222 dose. The CDR3 nucleotides read TGTGCCAGCAGTTTGCGACAGGGTATGACTTCACCCCTCCACTTT. This translates into CASSLRQGMTSPLHF.